This is a list of T cell receptor beta chains from one sample in a study of T-cell memory formation after mild COVID-19. TCRdb called the 5' RACE reads again in MiXCR, with one record for every CDR3 protein. Among approximately 200,000 distinct CDR3 sequences listed, more than 15% were seen once. The source material was PBMCs or a T cell subset sorted from them (not recorded which). The receptors here all came from an adult woman who had mild COVID-19 (a few samples of this study predate the infection). Cell type and time point are not known. Each CDR3 is given with its conserved first and last residue. D genes are given only for firm matches. Some rows mark clone size as missing; the rest say once, few, many or name a class of expanded clone.

clone size	D gene	V gene	J gene	CDR3 DNA	CDR3 protein
.	.	TRBV20-1	TRBJ2-3	TGCAGTGCTGGTAGCACAGATACGCAGTATTTT	CSAGSTDTQYF
.	.	TRBV6-2/TRBV6-3	TRBJ1-1	TGTGCCAGCAGGCATACAGGGACCCAATCCCCTGAAGCTTTCTTT	CASRHTGTQSPEAFF
.	TRBD2	TRBV7-2	TRBJ2-1	TGTGCCAGCAGCTTGGCCTTTAGCGGGAGAGGGAGGCCATGGGAGCAGTTCTTC	CASSLAFSGRGRPWEQFF
few	TRBD1	TRBV4-3	TRBJ2-1	TGCGCCAGCAGCCCATCGGGACAGGGGGCAAAAGCGGATGAGCAGTTCTTC	CASSPSGQGAKADEQFF
few	.	TRBV3-1	TRBJ2-5	TGTGCCAGCAGCCAAGATGGGCTAGCGCCGAACCAAGAGACCCAGTACTTC	CASSQDGLAPNQETQYF
few	.	TRBV7-3	TRBJ2-2	TGTGCCAGCAGCTTTGGTCGGCAGGGTACCACCGGGGAGCTGTTTTTT	CASSFGRQGTTGELFF
.	TRBD1	TRBV20-1	TRBJ2-5	TGCAGTGCTGGCGGACAGGGGGCGTTCGAGACCCAGTACTTC	CSAGGQGAFETQYF
few	TRBD1	TRBV6-6	TRBJ2-7	TGTGCCAGCAATCCCGCAGCCAAGACAGGGAGCAACGAGCAGTACTTC	CASNPAAKTGSNEQYF
many	.	TRBV5-1	TRBJ2-3	TGCGCCAGCAGCTTGGCCCCTTGGACCACAGATACGCAGTATTTT	CASSLAPWTTDTQYF
.	.	TRBV5-1	TRBJ2-5	TGCGCCAGCGGACCAGGAAGCGGACAACCTCCTGCTTCTACATACTTC	CASGPGSGQPPASTYF
few	TRBD2	TRBV20-1	TRBJ2-7	TGCAGTGCTAGGCAGAAGCGGGGCTTAACCTACGAGCAGTACTTC	CSARQKRGLTYEQYF
.	.	TRBV10-3	TRBJ2-1	TGTGCCATCAGGAGGGAGGTAACTTTCTTTGATGAGCAGTTCTTC	CAIRREVTFFDEQFF
few	.	TRBV20-1	TRBJ1-2	TGCAGTGCTCGTGCGGCACAGGGCCTCCGGTGGTTC	CSARAAQGLRWF
.	TRBD2	TRBV7-2	TRBJ2-3	TGTGCCAGCAGCTTATTCCCTCTAGCGGGAACGACCAGAGGTGGCACAGATACGCAGTATTTT	CASSLFPLAGTTRGGTDTQYF
many	TRBD2	TRBV7-6	TRBJ2-7	TGTGCCAGCAGCCTCATGAAGGGACTATCGGGTGGCGAGCAGTACTTC	CASSLMKGLSGGEQYF
.	.	TRBV12-3/TRBV12-4	TRBJ1-1	TGTGCCAGCAGTTTAGCGGCCCCCCCGGCAGGGACTGAAGCTTTCTTT	CASSLAAPPAGTEAFF
.	.	TRBV5-1	TRBJ2-7	TGCGCCAGCAGCTTGGATTCGGACGGCTACGAGCAGTACTTC	CASSLDSDGYEQYF
.	.	TRBV23-1	TRBJ2-3	TGCGCCAGCAGTCAAGGGCGTACGCAGTATTTT	CASSQGRTQYF
.	.	TRBV6-6	TRBJ2-5	TGTGCCAGCAGCCCCGGGCGGCTGGGGGAGACCCAGTACTTC	CASSPGRLGETQYF
.	.	TRBV12-3/TRBV12-4	TRBJ1-3	TGTGCCAGCTGGGAGTTCTCTGGAAACACCATATATTTT	CASWEFSGNTIYF
many	.	TRBV29-1	TRBJ1-1	TGCAGCGTTGAACCGCCCGCGAGGAAGACTGAAGCTTTCTTT	CSVEPPARKTEAFF
few	.	TRBV5-6	TRBJ1-4	TGTGCCAGCAGCTTCTTAGGGGGTAGAGACGGAAAACTGTTTTTT	CASSFLGGRDGKLFF